What follows are 18 T cell receptor beta chains derived from one specimen sequenced in a study of cytomegalovirus exposure and HLA in healthy donors. Repertoires were generated with immunoSEQ multiplex PCR, while TCRdb's copy carries only in-frame clones and drops some. Found here are roughly 200,000 clones, roughly 81% of them singletons; the top ten hold less than 1.5%. Sequenced material: PBMCs. These receptors all come from a woman under 40 in good health and CMV-seronegative.

The rearrangement links TRBV11-1 to TRBJ2-7; no reliable D call. Germline V gene sequence: CDR1 SGHAT, CDR2 FQDESV (reference sequence). Deletions cut 0 bases from V and 2 bases from J, with 14 bases between. The CDR3 loop spans 16 amino acids. The CDR3 protein is CASSLALKPTPYEQYF. The CDR3 nucleotides are TGTGCCAGCAGCTTAGCCTTGAAGCCAACCCCCTACGAGCAGTACTTC.

V gene TRBV13 combines with J gene TRBJ2-7; D may be TRBD2 (6 bases). Germline V gene data show CDR1 as PRHDT and CDR2 as FYEKMQ (reference sequence). Trimming cost V 7 bases and J 0 bases, with 16 bases left between them. The CDR3 spans 15 residues. The CDR3 coding sequence is TGTGCCAGCAACCGGAAAGGGCGGGGCTCCTACGAGCAGTACTTC. As protein: CASNRKGRGSYEQYF.

V is TRBV21-1 and J is TRBJ1-6. TRBV21-1 counts as a pseudogene. CDR3 length: 17 residues. The CDR3 is CASGWFSGLSYNSPLHF. The CDR3 DNA reads as TGTGCCAGCGGGTGGTTTTCCGGGTTATCCTATAATTCACCCCTCCACTTT.

The chain combines TRBV19 with TRBJ2-1; a weak D match, TRBD1 (5 bases). Germline lookup yields CDR1 LNHDA and CDR2 SQIVND (reference sequence). The CDR3 covers 13 residues. The V end was cut by 5 bases, the J end by 10 bases, with 15 bases between. CDR3 bases: TGTGCCAGTAGTTTGGACGGACAATCGGAGCAGTTCTTC. Its translation: CASSLDGQSEQFF. The entire variable domain, with the rest obtained from reference TRBV19 and TRBJ2-1, is as follows: DGGITQSPKYLFRKEGQNVTLSCEQNLNHDAMYWYRQDPGQGLRLIYYSQIVNDFQKGDIAEGYSVSREKKESFPLTVTSAQKNPTAFYLCASSLDGQSEQFFGPGTRLTVL.

V usage is TRBV5-1 and J usage is TRBJ1-4; 8 nucleotides match TRBD1. V shed 2 bases and J 0 bases; nucleotides not matched to a gene: 6. This CDR3 spans 17 amino acids. Germline V lookup: CDR1 SGHRS, CDR2 YFSETQ. CDR3 sequence: CASSLGQGRATNEKLFF. CDR3 nucleotide sequence: TGCGCCAGCAGCTTAGGACAGGGCAGAGCAACTAATGAAAAACTGTTTTTT.

The chain's CDR3 is CSGRRGNTEAFF. For the CDR3, the DNA is TGCAGCGGACGCAGGGGGAACACTGAAGCTTTCTTT. The V gene is TRBV29-1, the J gene TRBJ1-1; TRBD1 is a possible D gene (6 bases). Trimming took off 7 bases at V and 1 base at J, with 10 bases between the two ends. The CDR3 covers 12 residues. Germline loops: CDR1 SQVTM, CDR2 ANQGSEA.

This chain connects TRBV6-5 to TRBJ1-5, with 9 bases aligning to TRBD1. Germline CDR1 MNHEY, CDR2 SVGAGI. V was pared by 4 bases and J by 4 bases, with 2 bases of the junction left unmatched. The CDR3 has 14 residues. Here the CDR3 DNA reads TGTGCCAGCAGTTGGACAGGGGTAAATCAGCCCCAGCATTTT. Translating gives CASSWTGVNQPQHF.

V usage is TRBV5-1 and J usage is TRBJ1-2; TRBD1 matches 11 bases. From germline, CDR1 is SGHRS and CDR2 YFSETQ. V shed 4 bases, J shed 3 bases, and the junction held 5 bases outside the gene matches. The CDR3 spans 15 residues. CDR3 protein: CASSGRDRGYYGYTF. The CDR3 region has the DNA TGCGCCAGCAGCGGAAGGGACAGGGGGTACTATGGCTACACCTTC.

This clone was observed once. The rearrangement joins TRBV12-5 to TRBJ2-1, with D possibly matching TRBD1 (5 bases). This CDR3 comprises 13 residues. Germline V CDR1 and CDR2: LGHNT, FRNRAP. V shed 4 bases and J shed 9 bases, with 13 bases lying between them. Written as DNA, the CDR3 is TGTGCTAGTGGTTCAGGGCCCGCCTTTGAGCAGTTCTTC. It yields the protein CASGSGPAFEQFF.

The V gene is TRBV6-1, the J gene TRBJ1-2, with 10 bases fitting TRBD1. The CDR3 sequence is 14 residues long. V lost 7 bases, J lost 8 bases, and 10 bases stayed unmatched. Germline-derived CDR1 and CDR2 are MNHNS and SASEGT. CDR3 region: CASIQTGGGKGYTF. The CDR3 bases are TGTGCCAGCATCCAGACAGGGGGCGGTAAGGGCTACACCTTC.

The chain employs TRBV18 and TRBJ1-2, with a tentative D call TRBD1 (5 bases). CDR1 and CDR2 (germline): KGHSH, LQKENI. The length of the CDR3 is 13 residues. Trimming shortened V by 5 bases and J by 8 bases, and 15 bases separated the two germline ends. The CDR3 nucleotides read TGTGCCAGCTCAACCGGGACTAAAGGCGGCTACACCTTC. As protein: CASSTGTKGGYTF.

The chain recombines TRBV6-1 with TRBJ2-6; 11 positions agree with TRBD1. V trimming: 4 bases; J trimming: 2 bases; junction bases outside the gene matches: 4. Germline CDR1 reads MNHNS; CDR2 reads SASEGT. This CDR3 has 17 residues. The CDR3 loop reads CASSVRTGGAGANVLTF. CDR3 nucleotides: TGTGCCAGCAGTGTCAGGACAGGGGGCGCTGGGGCCAACGTCCTGACTTTC.

The chain carries TRBV6-1 and TRBJ2-7, with TRBD1 as a possible D gene (5 bases). Looked up from germline, CDR1 is MNHNS and CDR2 is SASEGT. Trimming pared 4 bases from V and 4 bases from J, leaving 14 bases between. This CDR3 contains 14 residues. CDR3 residues: CASSVGVVGYEQYF. The CDR3 bases are TGTGCCAGCAGTGTAGGGGTGGTTGGTTACGAGCAGTACTTC.

The sample holds a few counts of this clone. The V and J genes are TRBV25-1 and TRBJ2-7, with D uncertain. V lost 4 bases to trimming and J lost 3 bases, with 4 bases between them. The CDR3 runs to 11 residues. Germline CDR1 is MGHDK and CDR2 is SYGVNS. The CDR3 nucleotides are TGTGCCAGCAGTGCCAACTACGAGCAGTACTTC. Amino acids: CASSANYEQYF.

This chain uses TRBV28 with TRBJ2-7; 8 bases align to TRBD2. This CDR3 comprises 15 residues. V trimming: 2 bases; J trimming: 1 base; junction bases outside the gene matches: 4. CDR1 MDHEN and CDR2 SYDVKM come from the germline V gene. In DNA, the CDR3 is TGTGCCAGCAGTTTAGGTCGGGGGGGATCCTACGAGCAGTACTTC. Protein product: CASSLGRGGSYEQYF.

This clone has just one count. The chain joins TRBV5-4 to TRBJ2-1; D might be TRBD1 (6 bases). Trimming pared 7 bases from V and 9 bases from J, leaving 11 bases between. This CDR3 region has 11 residues. CDR1 is SGHNT, CDR2 YYREEE, per germline (reference sequence). CDR3 sequence: CASGGKSEQFF. The CDR3 DNA reads TGTGCCAGCGGGGGCAAGTCTGAGCAGTTCTTC.

The chain combines TRBV14 with TRBJ1-2; a weak D match, TRBD1 (5 bases). The germline CDR1 and CDR2 sequences are SGHDN and FVKESK. The CDR3 spans 13 residues. V was pared by 4 bases and J by 2 bases, with 8 bases between. The CDR3 spells CASSPRENYGYTF. The DNA for the CDR3 is TGTGCCAGCAGCCCCAGGGAAAACTATGGCTACACCTTC.

The CDR3 bases are TGTGCCATACGGGAACTAGCCCCGACGGGGTATTTT. Its protein product is CAIRELAPTGYF. This chain connects TRBV2 to TRBJ2-3, with D perhaps matching TRBD2 (6 bases). The V end was cut by 10 bases, the J end by 14 bases, with 22 bases between. The CDR3 covers 12 residues. Germline CDR1 is SNHLY and CDR2 is FYNNEI.